The present TCR beta chain was sequenced within a study of T cell responses to AZD1222 COVID-19 vaccine. Study overall: Second-dose intervals of approximately 4 or approximately 12 weeks were pooled.

Assay: immunoSEQ multiplex PCR; the TCRdb copy retains only in-frame clones and omits some. The sample carries about 97,000 clones, about 88% recorded once. A remark on this clone: As yet, its antigen is unknown.

Study observations and caveats: All repertoire sampling was performed exclusively after the peak T cell response. Once two AZD1222 doses were given, Spike-specific TCR breadth and depth went up. Seropositivity was recorded at baseline in only 6 or 7 AZD1222 recipients.

V lost 4 bases to trimming and J lost 0 bases; unmatched junction nucleotides: 6. Germline values: CDR1 SGHNT, CDR2 YYREEE (reference sequence). The CDR3 loop spans 15 amino acids. This rearrangement joins TRBV5-4 to TRBJ1-1; 7 nucleotides match TRBD1. Specimen: peripheral blood, collected on day 0 of AZD1222 vaccination. This clonotype was obtained from an adult in good health. DNA of the CDR3: TGTGCCAGCAGCCCGAACAGGGGCATGAACACTGAAGCTTTCTTT. This encodes CASSPNRGMNTEAFF.